Below, 25 T cell receptor beta chains from the same sample are listed, as sequenced in a study of cytomegalovirus exposure and HLA in healthy donors. Sequencing was performed with immunoSEQ multiplex PCR; in TCRdb, only in-frame clones are kept and a portion is missing. The table has approximately 280,000 clones, roughly 90% seen once. Sequencing was carried out using PBMCs. The receptor source for this set is a woman between 18 and 30 years old in good health and CMV-seronegative.

The rearrangement links TRBV6-1 to TRBJ2-1; 15 nucleotides line up with TRBD2. This CDR3 is built from 17 residues. Trimming at V came to 4 bases and at J to 15 bases, leaving 16 bases not matched to a gene. The germline CDR1 and CDR2 sequences are MNHNS and SASEGT. CDR3 bases: TGTGCCAGCAGTGGGCCAGGACTAGCGGGAGGGCCAAGTGTGGCGTTCTTC. Protein sequence: CASSGPGLAGGPSVAFF.

The V call is TRBV18, the J call TRBJ2-7; D is undetermined. The CDR3 extends over 14 amino acids. The germline gives CDR1 KGHSH, CDR2 LQKENI. Trimming cost V 1 base and J 0 bases, with 7 bases left between them. CDR3 DNA: TGTGCCAGCTCACCACGCGGCGACTCCTACGAGCAGTACTTC. It specifies CASSPRGDSYEQYF.

The rearrangement uses TRBV9 and TRBJ2-3; 7 bases align to TRBD2. Germline V gene sequence: CDR1 SGDLS, CDR2 YYNGEE. The trim removed 4 bases at V and 0 bases at J, leaving 8 bases unmatched. The CDR3 runs 16 residues. CDR3 amino acids: CASSPPSGPSTDTQYF. As DNA, the CDR3 is TGTGCCAGCAGCCCCCCTAGCGGTCCTAGCACAGATACGCAGTATTTT.

This clone was observed once. This sequence joins TRBV1 and TRBJ2-7; the table names TRBD2, a call not compared with the DNA. TRBV1 is reported as a pseudogene. This CDR3 has 13 residues. CDR3 in amino acids: CTSTLAKVGEQYF. CDR3 DNA sequence: TGCACCAGCACCCTAGCCAAGGTGGGGGAGCAGTACTTC.

The table lists this clone with a count of one. The chain links TRBV7-3 to TRBJ2-5; no clear D gene. This CDR3 contains 13 residues. Trimming took 4 bases from V and 1 from J, leaving 7 bases between them. Germline-derived CDR1 and CDR2 are SGHTA and FQGTGA. Here the CDR3 DNA reads TGTGCCAGCAGCTCCGGCGGCCAAGAGACCCAGTACTTC. Translating it yields CASSSGGQETQYF.

This clone was detected a few times. The chain uses TRBV19 and TRBJ1-5; TRBD1 might be the D (6 bases). The germline V and J ends were trimmed by 3 bases and 6 bases, with 15 bases remaining between them. Per germline, CDR1 LNHDA and CDR2 SQIVND (reference sequence). The CDR3 is 15 residues long. The CDR3, as DNA: TGTGCCAGTAGTATTGGCGGTGGGGGCGGTCAGCCCCAGCATTTT. Translation gives CASSIGGGGGQPQHF.

On this clone: A read error may account for a junction end that differs from germline. The V call is TRBV7-7, the J call TRBJ2-2; possible D gene TRBD2, 5 bases. CDR1 and CDR2 from the germline V gene are SSHAT and FNYEAQ (reference sequence). This CDR3 comprises 15 residues. In DNA, the CDR3 is TGTGCTAGCAGCCCCGGGTCTAGCAACACCGGGGAGCTGTTTTTT. Translated, it gives CASSPGSSNTGELFF.

This clone was counted many times. One end of the junction does not line up with germline, which may come from a read error. V and J are TRBV6-5 and TRBJ1-5, with TRBD1 matching 7 bases. CDR3 length equals 9 residues. Germline loops: CDR1 MNHEY, CDR2 SVGAGI. The DNA for the CDR3 is TGTGCCAGCAGTGACAGGGACCCCTTT. It is translated as CASSDRDPF.

V is TRBV27 and J is TRBJ1-2, with 7 bases matching TRBD1. The CDR3 contains 15 residues. Germline CDR1 and CDR2: MNHEY and SMNVEV (reference sequence). V trimming: 5 bases; J trimming: 1 base; junction bases outside the gene matches: 7. The chain's CDR3 is CASSPTGYSNYGYTF. The DNA for the CDR3 is TGTGCCAGCAGTCCGACAGGGTACAGTAACTATGGCTACACCTTC.

This clone showed up just a few times. The V gene is TRBV27, the J gene TRBJ2-1; 7 bases align to TRBD2. Germline V lookup: CDR1 MNHEY, CDR2 SMNVEV (reference sequence). The CDR3 length is 15 residues. Unmatched junction bases numbered 13, after V lost 6 bases and J lost 8 bases. The CDR3 bases are TGTGCCAGCAGCCCGACTAGCTCAGGATTATATGAGCAGTTCTTC. Translating gives CASSPTSSGLYEQFF.

The genes are TRBV25-1 and TRBJ2-3, with 7 bases fitting TRBD2. Germline CDR1 reads MGHDK; CDR2 reads SYGVNS. After removal of 2 bases from V and 6 bases from J, the junction contained 8 bases not matched to a gene. CDR3 length: 15 amino acids. Here the CDR3 DNA reads TGTGCCAGCAGTGAAGGACTAGGAATTTTGGATACGCAGTATTTT. This sequence encodes CASSEGLGILDTQYF.

The V and J genes are TRBV19 and TRBJ1-4, with D unresolved. Trimming removed 1 base from V and 0 bases from J, with 6 bases in between. This CDR3 comprises 15 residues. Germline V gene data show CDR1 as LNHDA and CDR2 as SQIVND (reference sequence). CDR3 region: CASSIASATNEKLFF. The CDR3 bases are TGTGCCAGTAGTATAGCGAGTGCAACTAATGAAAAACTGTTTTTT.

This chain links TRBV6-5 with TRBJ2-7, with TRBD2 identical over 7 bases. This CDR3 contains 13 residues. CDR1 and CDR2 from the germline V gene are MNHEY and SVGAGI. J lost 6 bases, V lost 5 bases, and 7 bases had no gene match. The CDR3 region is CASSTRTRREQYF. In nucleotides, the CDR3 is TGTGCCAGCAGTACACGGACTAGGCGCGAGCAGTACTTC.

The V and J genes are TRBV19 and TRBJ2-6, with D hard to call. The V and J ends lost 6 bases and 3 bases respectively, with 15 bases between them. CDR1 LNHDA and CDR2 SQIVND come from the germline V gene (reference sequence). This CDR3 is built from 16 residues. The CDR3 DNA follows: TGTGCCAGTAGACCGTTGGCTCTAGATGGGGCCAACGTCCTGACTTTC. This codes for CASRPLALDGANVLTF.

The chain combines TRBV9 with TRBJ2-4; tentatively, D is TRBD2 (7 bases). Germline loops: CDR1 SGDLS, CDR2 YYNGEE. Trimming stripped 2 bases from V and 3 bases from J, with 18 bases between. CDR3 length: 17 residues. DNA of the CDR3: TGTGCCAGCAGCGTGGGTATCGGGGAGGGGGACAAAAACATTCAGTACTTC. Translation gives CASSVGIGEGDKNIQYF.

The chain carries TRBV29-1 and TRBJ2-5; tentatively, D is TRBD2 (5 bases). V was clipped by 4 bases and J by 5 bases, with 11 bases between them. The V gene's germline CDR1 is SQVTM and CDR2 ANQGSEA. CDR3 length equals 12 residues. The CDR3 sequence is CSVVYGGETQYF. CDR3 in DNA: TGCAGCGTTGTATACGGCGGGGAGACCCAGTACTTC.

This clone was counted at least ten times. This rearrangement joins TRBV6-4 to TRBJ2-3, with TRBD2 as a possible D gene (6 bases). The CDR3 has 14 residues. The V and J ends lost 0 bases and 6 bases respectively, with 10 bases between them. Germline CDR1 and CDR2: MRHNA and SNTAGT. The CDR3 coding sequence is TGTGCCAGCAGTGACTCTGGGGAGGCCGATACGCAGTATTTT. Its translation: CASSDSGEADTQYF.

V and J are TRBV5-1 and TRBJ2-7, with 11 bases identical to TRBD1. CDR1 and CDR2 from the germline V gene are SGHRS and YFSETQ. The CDR3 is 14 residues long. V trimming: 4 bases; J trimming: 3 bases; junction bases outside the gene matches: 3. The CDR3 loop is CASSPDRGLYEQYF. CDR3 nucleotides: TGCGCCAGCAGCCCGGACAGGGGGCTCTACGAGCAGTACTTC.

This chain links TRBV28 with TRBJ2-2, with TRBD1 matching 10 bases. The germline gives CDR1 MDHEN, CDR2 SYDVKM. J was trimmed by 8 bases and V by 1 base; bases with no gene match: 7. The CDR3 covers 16 residues. The CDR3 coding sequence is TGTGCCAGCAGTTTATTGGGGACAGGGGTAAATGGGGAGCTGTTTTTT. Protein: CASSLLGTGVNGELFF.

V is TRBV7-2 and J is TRBJ2-3; weak D call: TRBD1 (6 bases). The CDR3 loop spans 13 amino acids. In germline, CDR1 is SGHTA, CDR2 FQGNSA. V gave up 1 base and J gave up 8 bases, with 10 bases separating them. The CDR3 spells CASSLEGDGTQYF. DNA for the CDR3: TGTGCCAGCAGCTTAGAGGGGGACGGTACGCAGTATTTT.

The rearrangement uses TRBV4-3 and TRBJ1-3, with 8 bases matching TRBD1. V lost 1 base, J lost 3 bases, and 2 bases stayed unmatched. Germline-derived CDR1 and CDR2 are LGHNA and YSLEER. The CDR3 has 15 residues. The CDR3 DNA follows: TGCGCCAGCAGCCAAGGGACAGGGAATGGAAACACCATATATTTT. The encoded protein is CASSQGTGNGNTIYF.

Concerning this clone: The sample has other DNA sequences that encode this CDR3 too. The chain uses TRBV19 and TRBJ2-6, with D possibly matching TRBD1 (5 bases). The CDR3 loop spans 16 amino acids. Trimming stripped 2 bases from V and 1 base from J, with 9 bases between. Germline CDR1 and CDR2: LNHDA and SQIVND (reference sequence). CDR3 amino acids: CASSIQGSSGANVLTF. CDR3 bases: TGTGCCAGTAGTATACAGGGTTCATCTGGGGCCAACGTCCTGACTTTC.

This clone was observed once. V is TRBV5-8 and J is TRBJ1-5; 10 bases match TRBD1. J gave up 5 bases and V 4 bases, and 6 bases lay outside the gene matches. The CDR3 has 15 amino acids. Germline V CDR1 and CDR2: SGHTS, YDEGEE. CDR3 nucleotide sequence: TGTGCCAGCAGCGGACGGACAGGGGGGTATCAGCCCCAGCATTTT. It is translated as CASSGRTGGYQPQHF. The full variable domain, rest sourced from reference TRBV5-8 and TRBJ1-5, is EAGVTQSPTHLIKTRGQQATLRCSPISGHTSVYWYQQALGLGLQFLLWYDEGEERNRGNFPPRFSGRQFPNYSSELNVNALELEDSALYLCASSGRTGGYQPQHFGDGTRLSIL.

The rearrangement uses TRBV19 and TRBJ2-5; 8 bases align to TRBD1. The CDR3 sequence is 15 residues long. Losses at the gene ends were 3 bases for V and 3 bases for J; bases not matched to a gene: 6. From germline, CDR1 is LNHDA and CDR2 SQIVND (reference sequence). The CDR3 sequence is CASSIGQGAKETQYF. The DNA for the CDR3 is TGTGCCAGTAGTATTGGACAGGGTGCAAAAGAGACCCAGTACTTC.

A single count supports this clone. The chain has TRBV4-3 and TRBJ2-6; perhaps TRBD2 as D (6 bases). CDR3 size: 15 residues. V was pared by 3 bases and J by 0 bases, with 6 bases between. Germline assignment: CDR1 LGHNA and CDR2 YSLEER. In DNA, the CDR3 is TGCGCCAGCAGCCACGGGGGCTCTGGGGCCAACGTCCTGACTTTC. This encodes CASSHGGSGANVLTF.